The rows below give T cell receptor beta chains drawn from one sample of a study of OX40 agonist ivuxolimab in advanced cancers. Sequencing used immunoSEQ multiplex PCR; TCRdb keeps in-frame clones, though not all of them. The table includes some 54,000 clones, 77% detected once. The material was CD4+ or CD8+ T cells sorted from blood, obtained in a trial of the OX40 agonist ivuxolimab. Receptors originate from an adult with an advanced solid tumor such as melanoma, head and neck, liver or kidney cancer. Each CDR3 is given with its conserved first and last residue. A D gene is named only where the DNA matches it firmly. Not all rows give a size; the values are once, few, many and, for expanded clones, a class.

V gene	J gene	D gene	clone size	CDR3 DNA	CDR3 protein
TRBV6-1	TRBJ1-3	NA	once	TGTGCCAGCAGAGCCGGGGCAGGAAACACCATATATTTT	CASRAGAGNTIYF
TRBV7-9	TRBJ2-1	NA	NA	TGTGCCAGCAGCTCCCAGAACAATGAGCAGTTCTTC	CASSSQNNEQFF
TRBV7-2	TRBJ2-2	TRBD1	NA	TGTGCCAGCACCATACGGACAGGGAGAACCGGGGAGCTGTTTTTT	CASTIRTGRTGELFF
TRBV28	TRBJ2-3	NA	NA	TGTGCCAGCAGATGGGGCGGGACAGATACGCAGTATTTT	CASRWGGTDTQYF
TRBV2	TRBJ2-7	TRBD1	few	TGTGCCAGCAGGGGGGGACAGGTGAGGGGCTACGAGCAGTACTTC	CASRGGQVRGYEQYF
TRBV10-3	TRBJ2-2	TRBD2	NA	TGTGCCATCAAATCCACGGCAGGACTAGCGGGGGGTGGGACCGGGGAGCTGTTTTTT	CAIKSTAGLAGGGTGELFF
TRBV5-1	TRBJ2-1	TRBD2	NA	TGCGCCAGCAGCTTGGATCTAGCGGGGACCTACAATGAGCAGTTCTTC	CASSLDLAGTYNEQFF
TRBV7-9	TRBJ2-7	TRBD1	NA	TGTGCCAGCAGCTCCCCGGGGACAGGGAACTACGAGCAGTACTTC	CASSSPGTGNYEQYF
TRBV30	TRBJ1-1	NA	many	TGTGCCTGGAGTCCCCCTAGGCGAGTGGCTTTCTTT	CAWSPPRRVAFF
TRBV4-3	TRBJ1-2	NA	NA	TGCGCCAGCAGCCAAGGGATAGGGGGTAACTATGGCTACACCTTC	CASSQGIGGNYGYTF
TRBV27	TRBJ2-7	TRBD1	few	TGTGCCAGCAGCTGGACGACAGGGAGCTCCTACGAGCAGTACTTC	CASSWTTGSSYEQYF
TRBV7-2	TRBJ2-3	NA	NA	TGTGCCAGCAGCTTAGGGCTTGAGGGTACGCAGTATTTT	CASSLGLEGTQYF
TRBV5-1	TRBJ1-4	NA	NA	TGCGCCAGCAGCAGTGGGGGAGCAACTAATGAAAAACTGTTTTTT	CASSSGGATNEKLFF
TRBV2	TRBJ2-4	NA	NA	TGTGCCAGCAGTGAACGGGTAAACATTCAGTACTTC	CASSERVNIQYF
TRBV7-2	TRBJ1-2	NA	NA	TGTGCCAGCAGCTTAGGGGTCAACTATGGCTACACCTTC	CASSLGVNYGYTF
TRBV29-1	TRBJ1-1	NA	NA	TGCAGCGTGCAACCCGGGACGACGAACACTGAAGCTTTCTTT	CSVQPGTTNTEAFF
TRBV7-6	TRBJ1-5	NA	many	TGTGCCAGCAGCCCGGATCAGGGACTTAGCAATCAGCCCCAGCATTTT	CASSPDQGLSNQPQHF
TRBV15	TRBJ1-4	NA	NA	TGTGCATCTCGGGGCAGCCAAAATGAAAAACTGTTTTTT	CASRGSQNEKLFF
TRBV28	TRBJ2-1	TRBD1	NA	TGTGCCAGCAGTTTAGGGTGGGGCCGGGACAGGGGAGGTGAGCAGTTCTTC	CASSLGWGRDRGGEQFF
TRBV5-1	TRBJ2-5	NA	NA	TGCGCCAGTTCTGGGACTTTTCAAGAGACCCAGTACTTC	CASSGTFQETQYF
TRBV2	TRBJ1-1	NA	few	TGTGCCAGCAGTGAACGGTCAGGGAAGATTGAAGCTTTCTTT	CASSERSGKIEAFF
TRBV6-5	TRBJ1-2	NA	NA	TGTGCCAGCAATCAGGACGGATTATATGGCTACACCTTC	CASNQDGLYGYTF
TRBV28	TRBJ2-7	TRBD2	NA	TGTGCCAGCAGCCTAGCGGGAGGGTCCTACGAGCAGTACTTC	CASSLAGGSYEQYF
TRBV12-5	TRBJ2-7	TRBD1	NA	TGTGCTAGTGGTTTGGTACTAGGACAGGAAGGCTACGAGCAGTACTTC	CASGLVLGQEGYEQYF
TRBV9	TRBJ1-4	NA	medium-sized	TGTGCCAGCAGCGTAGAACAGGGAGTAGGGTTTAATGAAAAACTGTTTTTT	CASSVEQGVGFNEKLFF
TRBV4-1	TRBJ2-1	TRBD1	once	TGCGCCAGCAGCCAGCCCTACAGGGGGGACAATGAGCAGTTCTTC	CASSQPYRGDNEQFF
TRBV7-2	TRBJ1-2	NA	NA	TGTGCCAGCAGCTTAGCACAGATTTCCTATGGCTACACCTTC	CASSLAQISYGYTF
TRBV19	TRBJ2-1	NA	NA	TGTGCCAGCTCAGAATGGGTGGGAGTAGGGACCTACAATGAGCAGTTCTTC	CASSEWVGVGTYNEQFF
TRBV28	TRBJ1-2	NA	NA	TGTGCCAGCAGTTTATTGAAAGGGGCGGGCGAGGACTATGGCTACACCTTC	CASSLLKGAGEDYGYTF
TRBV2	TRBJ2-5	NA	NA	TGTGCCAGCAGTTGGGGGGACCAAGAGACCCAGTACTTC	CASSWGDQETQYF
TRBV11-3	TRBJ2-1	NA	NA	TGTGCCAGCAGCTTAGGGTCCGTGGACTACAATGAGCAGTTCTTC	CASSLGSVDYNEQFF
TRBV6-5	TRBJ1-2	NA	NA	TGTGCCAGCAGTTACTCGACTGCCTATGGCTACACCTTC	CASSYSTAYGYTF
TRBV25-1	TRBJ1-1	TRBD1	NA	TGTGCCAGCAGCGGGACAGTCTGGACGGCTTTCTTT	CASSGTVWTAFF
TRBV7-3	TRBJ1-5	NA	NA	TGTGCCAGCAGCTTCGTCGCGGGGGAGGGTCAGCCCCAGCATTTT	CASSFVAGEGQPQHF
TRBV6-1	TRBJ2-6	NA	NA	TGTGCCTGTCTCCGGGGCCCGTCTGGGGCCAACGTCCTGACTTTC	CACLRGPSGANVLTF
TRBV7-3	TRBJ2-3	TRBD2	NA	TGTGCCAGCAGCTTATCGGTCAGCGGGAGAACAGATACGCAGTATTTT	CASSLSVSGRTDTQYF
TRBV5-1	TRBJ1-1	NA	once	TGCGCCAGCAGTCCCGGGGTTCTGAACACTGAAGCTTTCTTT	CASSPGVLNTEAFF
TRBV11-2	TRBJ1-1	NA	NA	TGTGCCAGCAGCGATCCGAAGGACTCCGGGACATCCATGAACACTGAAGCTTTCTTT	CASSDPKDSGTSMNTEAFF
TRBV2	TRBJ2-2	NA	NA	TGTGCCAGCAGGGCCGGACAGCAGGTCGCCGGGGAGCTGTTTTTT	CASRAGQQVAGELFF
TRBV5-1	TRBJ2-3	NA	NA	TGCGCCAGCAGACCGGGGGCTAGCGGATTAACAGATACGCAGTATTTT	CASRPGASGLTDTQYF
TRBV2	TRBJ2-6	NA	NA	TGTGCCAGCACCCAATCGGGAAGCTCTGGGGCCAACGTCCTGACTTTC	CASTQSGSSGANVLTF
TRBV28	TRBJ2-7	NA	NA	TGTGCCAGCAGTTTCCCGGGCCTCTCCTACGAGCAGTACTTC	CASSFPGLSYEQYF
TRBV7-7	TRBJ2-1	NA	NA	TGTGCCAGCAGCTTATCTAGGGGAGACGAGCAGTTCTTC	CASSLSRGDEQFF
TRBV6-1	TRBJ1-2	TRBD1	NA	TGTGCCAGCAGAGCAACCGGACAGGGGCTCTATGGCTACACCTTC	CASRATGQGLYGYTF
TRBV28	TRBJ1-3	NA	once	TGTGCCAGCAGTTTCCCCAGGGACACCATATATTTT	CASSFPRDTIYF
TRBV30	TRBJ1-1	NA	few	TGTGCCTGGAGTGTTGTCTCTGAAGCTTTCTTT	CAWSVVSEAFF